The source of this T cell receptor (beta chain) is a study of T cell responses to AZD1222 COVID-19 vaccine. As for the study in general: Whether given at about 4 or about 12 weeks, second doses were pooled.

Method: immunoSEQ multiplex PCR; TCRdb's copy keeps in-frame clones and lacks some. The sample lists roughly 110,000 clones, 70% to 90% occurring once. On this clone itself: The antigen is undetermined.

General study results and limits: Baseline antibody screening turned up just six seropositive AZD1222 recipients. Donor demographics were predominantly white British with a female majority; clonal diversity may be underestimated. Repertoires were collected only later (after the peak T cell response had occurred).

The TCR sequence derives from an adult in good health. The sample was peripheral blood, taken on day 0 of AZD1222 vaccination.

The DNA of the CDR3 is TGTGCCAGTAGTATCGTTTCAGGGGGAGGGACTGAAGCTTTCTTT. This gives the protein CASSIVSGGGTEAFF. The V and J genes are TRBV19 and TRBJ1-1; 7 positions match TRBD1. V was clipped by 3 bases and J by 5 bases; unmatched bases: 9. Germline V gene data show CDR1 as LNHDA and CDR2 as SQIVND (reference sequence). The CDR3 contains 15 residues.